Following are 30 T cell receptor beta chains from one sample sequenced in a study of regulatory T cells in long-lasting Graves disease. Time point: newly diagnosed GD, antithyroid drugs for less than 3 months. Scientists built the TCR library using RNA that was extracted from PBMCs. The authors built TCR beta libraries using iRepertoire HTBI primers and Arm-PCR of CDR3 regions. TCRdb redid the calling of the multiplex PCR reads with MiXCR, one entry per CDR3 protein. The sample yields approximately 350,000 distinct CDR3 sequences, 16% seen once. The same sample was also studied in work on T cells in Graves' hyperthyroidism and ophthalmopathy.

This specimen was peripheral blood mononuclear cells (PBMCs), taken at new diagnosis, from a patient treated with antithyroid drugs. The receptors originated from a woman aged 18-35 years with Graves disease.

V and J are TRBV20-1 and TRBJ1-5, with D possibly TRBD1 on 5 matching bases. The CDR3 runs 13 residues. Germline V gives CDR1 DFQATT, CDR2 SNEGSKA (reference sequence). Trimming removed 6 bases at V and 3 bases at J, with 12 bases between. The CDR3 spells CSAIPGTNQPQHF. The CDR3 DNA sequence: TGCAGTGCCATCCCCGGGACCAATCAGCCCCAGCATTTT.

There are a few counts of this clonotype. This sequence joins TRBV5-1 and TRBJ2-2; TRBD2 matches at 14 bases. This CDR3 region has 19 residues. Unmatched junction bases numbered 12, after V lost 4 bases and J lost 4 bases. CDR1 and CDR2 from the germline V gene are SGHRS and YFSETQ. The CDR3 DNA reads TGCGCCAGCAGCCCAATCGGGACTAGCGGGGGTCGGGGCACCGGGGAGCTGTTTTTT. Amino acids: CASSPIGTSGGRGTGELFF.

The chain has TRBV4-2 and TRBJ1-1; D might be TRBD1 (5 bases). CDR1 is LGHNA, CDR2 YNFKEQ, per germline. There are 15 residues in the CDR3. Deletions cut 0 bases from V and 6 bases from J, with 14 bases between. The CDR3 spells CASSQDPGLRPEAFF. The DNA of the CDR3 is TGTGCCAGCAGCCAAGATCCAGGGTTGAGACCTGAAGCTTTCTTT.

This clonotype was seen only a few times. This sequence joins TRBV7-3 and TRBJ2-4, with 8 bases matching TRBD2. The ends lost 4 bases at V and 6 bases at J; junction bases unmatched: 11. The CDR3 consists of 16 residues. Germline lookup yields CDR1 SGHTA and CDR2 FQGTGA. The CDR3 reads CASSSHGGGGPNIQYF. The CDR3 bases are TGTGCCAGCAGCTCCCACGGGGGGGGGGGACCAAACATTCAGTACTTC. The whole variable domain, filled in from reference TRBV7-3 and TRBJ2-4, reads GAGVSQTPSNKVTEKGKYVELRCDPISGHTALYWYRQSLGQGPEFLIYFQGTGAADDSGLPNDRFFAVRPEGSVSTLKIQRTERGDSAVYLCASSSHGGGGPNIQYFGAGTRLSVL.

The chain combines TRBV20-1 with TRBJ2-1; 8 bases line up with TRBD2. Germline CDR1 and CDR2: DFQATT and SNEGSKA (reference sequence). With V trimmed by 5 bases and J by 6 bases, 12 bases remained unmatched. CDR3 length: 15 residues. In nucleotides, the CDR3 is TGCAGTGCTCCACCAGCGGGGGCCCCCGGCAATGAGCAGTTCTTC. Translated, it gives CSAPPAGAPGNEQFF.

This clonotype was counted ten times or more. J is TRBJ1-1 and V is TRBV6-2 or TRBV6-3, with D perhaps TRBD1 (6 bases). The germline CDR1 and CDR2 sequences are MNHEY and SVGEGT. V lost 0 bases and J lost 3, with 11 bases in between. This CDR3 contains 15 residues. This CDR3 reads CASSYSVQGDTEAFF. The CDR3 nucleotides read TGTGCCAGCAGTTACTCGGTACAGGGCGACACTGAAGCTTTCTTT.

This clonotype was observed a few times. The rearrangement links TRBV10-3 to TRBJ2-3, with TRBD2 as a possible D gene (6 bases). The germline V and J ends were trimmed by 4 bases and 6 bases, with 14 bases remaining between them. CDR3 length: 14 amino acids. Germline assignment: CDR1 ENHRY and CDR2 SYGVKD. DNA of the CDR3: TGTGCCATCAGTGTCTCGGGAGTGAAGGATACGCAGTATTTT. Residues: CAISVSGVKDTQYF.

This chain's CDR3 is CASTLIPGRSTEAFF. DNA for the CDR3: TGTGCCAGCACCCTGATCCCGGGACGAAGCACTGAAGCTTTCTTT. This chain connects TRBV6-1 to TRBJ1-1, with a possible D match to TRBD1 (5 bases). The germline gives CDR1 MNHNS, CDR2 SASEGT. V was shortened by 7 bases and J by 4 bases, with 19 bases between the two germline ends. The length of the CDR3 is 15 residues.

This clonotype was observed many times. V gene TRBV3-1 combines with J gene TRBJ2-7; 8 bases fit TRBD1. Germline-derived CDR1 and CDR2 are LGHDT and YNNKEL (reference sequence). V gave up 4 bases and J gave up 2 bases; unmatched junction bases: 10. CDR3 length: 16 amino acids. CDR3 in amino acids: CASSPRTGTGTYEQYF. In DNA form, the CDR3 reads TGTGCCAGCAGCCCAAGAACCGGGACAGGCACCTACGAGCAGTACTTC.

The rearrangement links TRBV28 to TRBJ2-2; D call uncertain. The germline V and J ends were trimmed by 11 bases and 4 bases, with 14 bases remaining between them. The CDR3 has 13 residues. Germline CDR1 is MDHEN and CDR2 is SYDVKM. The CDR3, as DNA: TGTGCCTCTTATGGGGTCCTCACCGGGGAGCTGTTTTTT. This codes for CASYGVLTGELFF.

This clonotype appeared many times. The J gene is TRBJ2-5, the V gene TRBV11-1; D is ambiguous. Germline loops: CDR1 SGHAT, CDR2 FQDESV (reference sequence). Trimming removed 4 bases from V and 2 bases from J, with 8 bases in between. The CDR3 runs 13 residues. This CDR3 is CASSWTEQETQYF. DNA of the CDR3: TGTGCCAGCAGCTGGACGGAACAAGAGACCCAGTACTTC.

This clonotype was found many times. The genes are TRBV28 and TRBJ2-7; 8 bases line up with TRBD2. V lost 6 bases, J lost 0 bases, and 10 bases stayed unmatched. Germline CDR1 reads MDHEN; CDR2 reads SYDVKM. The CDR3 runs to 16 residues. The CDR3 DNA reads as TGTGCCAGCAGCCCCCTACTAGCGGAAAGCTCCTACGAGCAGTACTTC. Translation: CASSPLLAESSYEQYF.

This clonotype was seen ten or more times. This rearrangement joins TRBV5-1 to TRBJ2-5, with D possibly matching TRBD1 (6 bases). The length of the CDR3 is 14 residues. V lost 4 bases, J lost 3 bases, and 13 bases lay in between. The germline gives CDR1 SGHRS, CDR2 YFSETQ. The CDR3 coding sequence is TGCGCCAGCAGCCCCACCCGACAGGAAGAGACCCAGTACTTC. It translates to CASSPTRQEETQYF.

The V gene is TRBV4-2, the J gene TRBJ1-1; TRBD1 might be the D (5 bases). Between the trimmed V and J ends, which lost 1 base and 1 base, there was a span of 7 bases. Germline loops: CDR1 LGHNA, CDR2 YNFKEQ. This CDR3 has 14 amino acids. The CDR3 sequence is CASSQAGRNTEAFF. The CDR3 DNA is TGTGCCAGCAGCCAAGCGGGGCGGAACACTGAAGCTTTCTTT.

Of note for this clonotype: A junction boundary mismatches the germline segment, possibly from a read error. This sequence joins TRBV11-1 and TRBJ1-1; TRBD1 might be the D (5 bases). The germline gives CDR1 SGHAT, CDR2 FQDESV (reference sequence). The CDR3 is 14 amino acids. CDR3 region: CASSPTPGNTGAFF. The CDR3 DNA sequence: TGTGCCAGCAGCCCGACCCCAGGGAACACTGGAGCTTTCTTT.

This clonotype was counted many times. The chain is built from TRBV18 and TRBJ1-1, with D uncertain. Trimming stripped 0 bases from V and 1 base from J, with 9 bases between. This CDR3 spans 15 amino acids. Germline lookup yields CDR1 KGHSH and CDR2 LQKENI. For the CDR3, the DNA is TGTGCCAGCTCACCACCGTTGGTAGAGAACACTGAAGCTTTCTTT. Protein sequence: CASSPPLVENTEAFF.

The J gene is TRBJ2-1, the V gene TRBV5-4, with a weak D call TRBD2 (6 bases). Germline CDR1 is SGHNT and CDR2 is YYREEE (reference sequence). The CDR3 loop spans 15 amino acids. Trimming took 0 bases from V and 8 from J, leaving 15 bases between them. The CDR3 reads CASSLGGRESHEQFF. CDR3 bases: TGTGCCAGCAGCTTGGGGGGTCGGGAGAGCCATGAGCAGTTCTTC.

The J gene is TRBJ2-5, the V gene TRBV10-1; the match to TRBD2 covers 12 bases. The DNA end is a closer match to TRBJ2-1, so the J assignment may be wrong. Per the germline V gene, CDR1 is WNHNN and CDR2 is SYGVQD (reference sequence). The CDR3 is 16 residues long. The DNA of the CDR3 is TGCGCCAGCAGTGGGACTAGCGGGATATTGATCAATGAGCAGTTCTTC. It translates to CASSGTSGILINEQFF.

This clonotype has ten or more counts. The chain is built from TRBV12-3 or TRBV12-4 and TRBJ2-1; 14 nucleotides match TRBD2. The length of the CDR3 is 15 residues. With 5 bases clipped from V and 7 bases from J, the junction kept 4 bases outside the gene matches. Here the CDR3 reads CASSPTSGRVNEQFF. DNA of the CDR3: TGTGCCAGCAGTCCGACTAGCGGGAGGGTAAATGAGCAGTTCTTC.

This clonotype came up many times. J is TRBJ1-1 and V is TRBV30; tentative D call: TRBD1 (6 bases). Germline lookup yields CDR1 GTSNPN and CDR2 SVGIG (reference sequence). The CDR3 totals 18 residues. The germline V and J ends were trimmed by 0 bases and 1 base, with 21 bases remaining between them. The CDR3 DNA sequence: TGTGCCTGGAGTGTATGGGGGGCTCACGGGGGCGGGAACACTGAAGCTTTCTTT. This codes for CAWSVWGAHGGGNTEAFF.

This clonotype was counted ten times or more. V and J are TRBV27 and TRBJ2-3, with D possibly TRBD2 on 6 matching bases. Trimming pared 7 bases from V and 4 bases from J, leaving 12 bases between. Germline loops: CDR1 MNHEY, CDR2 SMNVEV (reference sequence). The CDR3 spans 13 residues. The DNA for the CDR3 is TGTGCCAGCACTCCCTCGGGGGCAGATACGCAGTATTTT. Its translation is CASTPSGADTQYF.

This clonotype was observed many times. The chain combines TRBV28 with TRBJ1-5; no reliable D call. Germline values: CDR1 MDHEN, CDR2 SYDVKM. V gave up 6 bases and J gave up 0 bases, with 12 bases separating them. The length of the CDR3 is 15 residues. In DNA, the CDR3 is TGTGCCAGCAGGGTTACAAGGATTAGCAATCAGCCCCAGCATTTT. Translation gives CASRVTRISNQPQHF.

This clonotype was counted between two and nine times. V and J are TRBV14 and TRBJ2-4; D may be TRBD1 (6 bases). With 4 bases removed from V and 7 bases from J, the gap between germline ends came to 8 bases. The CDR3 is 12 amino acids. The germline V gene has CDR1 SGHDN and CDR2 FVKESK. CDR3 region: CASSRDRNIQYF. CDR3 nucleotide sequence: TGTGCCAGCAGCCGCGACAGGAACATTCAGTACTTC.

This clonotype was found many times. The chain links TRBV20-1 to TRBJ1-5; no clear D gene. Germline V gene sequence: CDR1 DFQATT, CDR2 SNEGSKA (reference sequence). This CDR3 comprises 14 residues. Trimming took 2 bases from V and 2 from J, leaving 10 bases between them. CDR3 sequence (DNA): TGCAGTGCTAGACCCTGGGTGGGCAATCAGCCCCAGCATTTT. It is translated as CSARPWVGNQPQHF.

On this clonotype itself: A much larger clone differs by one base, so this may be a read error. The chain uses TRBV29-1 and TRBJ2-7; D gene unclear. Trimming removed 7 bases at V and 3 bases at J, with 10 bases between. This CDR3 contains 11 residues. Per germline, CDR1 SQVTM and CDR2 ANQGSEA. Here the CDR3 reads CSAGRVYEQYF. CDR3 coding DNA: TGCAGCGCCGGACGGGTCTACGAGCAGTACTTC.

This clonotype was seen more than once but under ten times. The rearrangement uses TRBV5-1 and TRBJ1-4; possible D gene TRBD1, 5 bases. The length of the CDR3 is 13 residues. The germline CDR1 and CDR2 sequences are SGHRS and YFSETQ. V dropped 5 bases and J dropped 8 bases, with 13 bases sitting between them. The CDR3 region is CASSRGLGEKLFF. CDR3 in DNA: TGCGCCAGCAGTCGGGGCCTCGGGGAAAAACTGTTTTTT.

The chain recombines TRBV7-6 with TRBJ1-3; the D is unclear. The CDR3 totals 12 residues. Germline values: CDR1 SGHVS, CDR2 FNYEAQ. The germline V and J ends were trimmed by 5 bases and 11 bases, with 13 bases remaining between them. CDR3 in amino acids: CASSPDGSAIYF. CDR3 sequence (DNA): TGTGCCAGCAGCCCGGACGGCAGCGCCATATATTTT. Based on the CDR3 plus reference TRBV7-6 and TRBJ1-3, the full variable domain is GAGVSQSPRYKVTKRGQDVALRCDPISGHVSLYWYRQALGQGPEFLTYFNYEAQQDKSGLPNDRFSAERPEGSISTLTIQRTEQRDSAMYRCASSPDGSAIYFGEGSWLTVV.

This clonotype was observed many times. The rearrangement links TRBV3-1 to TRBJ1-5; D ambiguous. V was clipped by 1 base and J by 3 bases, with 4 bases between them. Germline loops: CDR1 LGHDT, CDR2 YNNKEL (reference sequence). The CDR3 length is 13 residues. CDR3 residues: CASSQGFNQPQHF. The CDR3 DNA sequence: TGTGCCAGCAGCCAAGGTTTCAATCAGCCCCAGCATTTT.

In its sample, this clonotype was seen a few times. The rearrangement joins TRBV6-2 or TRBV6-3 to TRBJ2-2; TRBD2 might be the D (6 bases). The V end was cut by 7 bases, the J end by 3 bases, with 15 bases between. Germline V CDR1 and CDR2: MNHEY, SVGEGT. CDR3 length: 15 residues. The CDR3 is CASIRAGSYTGELFF. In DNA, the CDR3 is TGTGCCAGCATTCGAGCGGGTTCATACACCGGGGAGCTGTTTTTT.

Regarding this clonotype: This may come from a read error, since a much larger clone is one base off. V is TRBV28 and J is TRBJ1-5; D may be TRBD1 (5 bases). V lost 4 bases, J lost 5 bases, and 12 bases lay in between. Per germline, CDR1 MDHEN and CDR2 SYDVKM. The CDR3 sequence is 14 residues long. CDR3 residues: CASSWGGGDQPQHF. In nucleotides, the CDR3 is TGTGCCAGCAGTTGGGGGGGAGGGGATCAGCCCCAGCATTTT.